The present TCR beta chain was sequenced within a study of shared clonotypes between healthy human individuals. Overall study results and limits: Non-shared clonotypes had lower generation probabilities than clonotypes shared by all four sorted-subset donors.

The V gene's germline CDR1 is SEHNR and CDR2 FQNEAQ (reference sequence). The ends were cut back, 5 bases at V and 1 base at J, with 14 bases in the middle. The CDR3 covers 15 residues. This clone was found once. Its antigen is undetermined. Assay: immunoSEQ multiplex PCR; the TCRdb copy retains only in-frame clones and omits some. The data contain 2.3 million or so clones, 93% of them singletons. The TCR sequence derives from a man aged 18 to 29 in good health. Some clones in this sample may be carry-over from other donors' samples. The sample taken for sequencing was naive CD4+ T cells from PBMCs. Sample subset: CD45RA+ positively selected. The V call is TRBV7-9, the J call TRBJ1-1; D gene unclear. CDR3: CASSPPEYPNTEAFF. The CDR3 DNA sequence: TGTGCCAGCAGCCCCCCAGAGTATCCGAACACTGAAGCTTTCTTT. Supplemented by reference TRBV7-9 and TRBJ1-1, the full variable domain reads DTGVSQNPRHKITKRGQNVTFRCDPISEHNRLYWYRQTLGQGPEFLTYFQNEAQLEKSRLLSDRFSAERPKGSFSTLEIQRTEQGDSAMYLCASSPPEYPNTEAFFGQGTRLTVV.